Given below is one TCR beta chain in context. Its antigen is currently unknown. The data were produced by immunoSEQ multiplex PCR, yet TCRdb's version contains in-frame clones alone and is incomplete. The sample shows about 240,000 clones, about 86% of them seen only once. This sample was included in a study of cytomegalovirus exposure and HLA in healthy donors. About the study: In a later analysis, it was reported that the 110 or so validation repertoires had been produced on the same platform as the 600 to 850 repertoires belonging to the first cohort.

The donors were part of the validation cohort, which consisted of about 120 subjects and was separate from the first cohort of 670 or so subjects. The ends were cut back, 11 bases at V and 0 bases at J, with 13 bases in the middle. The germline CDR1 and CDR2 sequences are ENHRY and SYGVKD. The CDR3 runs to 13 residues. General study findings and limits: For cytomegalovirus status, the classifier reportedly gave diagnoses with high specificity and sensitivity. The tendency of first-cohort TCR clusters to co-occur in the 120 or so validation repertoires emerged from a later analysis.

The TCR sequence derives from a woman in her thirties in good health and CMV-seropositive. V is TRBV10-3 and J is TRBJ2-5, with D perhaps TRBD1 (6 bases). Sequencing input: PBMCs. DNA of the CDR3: TGTGCCGCTCACCGGGACAACCAAGAGACCCAGTACTTC. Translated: CAAHRDNQETQYF.